The 23 T cell receptor beta chains reported below all come from one sample, sequenced in a study of cytomegalovirus exposure and HLA in healthy donors. The PCR used 60 Vbeta and 13 Jbeta primers. Using immunoSEQ multiplex PCR, the repertoire was profiled, and TCRdb retains in-frame clones only, with some absent. The sample includes 150,000 or so clones, 70% to 90% of them seen just once. What was sequenced was PBMCs. The receptors here all came from a man aged 18-30 years in good health and CMV-seropositive.

The chain recombines TRBV10-1 with TRBJ2-7; possibly TRBD2 for D (5 bases). The germline V gene encodes CDR1 WNHNN and CDR2 SYGVQD (reference sequence). This CDR3 is built from 11 residues. V dropped 8 bases and J dropped 3 bases, with 8 bases sitting between them. CDR3 protein: CASGDYYEQYF. CDR3 nucleotide sequence: TGCGCCAGCGGCGACTACTACGAGCAGTACTTC.

The chain has TRBV7-6 and TRBJ1-4; D gene unclear. The CDR3 spans 11 residues. From germline, CDR1 is SGHVS and CDR2 FNYEAQ. Trimming stripped 5 bases from V and 6 bases from J, with 4 bases between. The CDR3 sequence: CASSRDEKLFF. The DNA for the CDR3 is TGTGCCAGCAGCAGAGATGAAAAACTGTTTTTT.

The rearrangement links TRBV6-4 to TRBJ2-1, with 12 bases fitting TRBD2. Losses at the gene ends were 2 bases for V and 3 bases for J; bases not matched to a gene: 5. This CDR3 is 17 amino acids long. Germline CDR1 reads MRHNA; CDR2 reads SNTAGT. CDR3 region: CASSDRLAGEIYNEQFF. The CDR3 region has the DNA TGTGCCAGCAGTGACCGACTAGCGGGGGAAATCTACAATGAGCAGTTCTTC.

This chain connects TRBV5-1 to TRBJ2-1; the match to TRBD2 covers 10 bases. Trimming cost V 1 base and J 4 bases; bases outside gene matches: 8. Germline assignment: CDR1 SGHRS and CDR2 YFSETQ. This CDR3 is 17 amino acids long. The CDR3 spells CASSLRLQRGGYNEQFF. The CDR3 DNA follows: TGCGCCAGCAGCTTGCGGTTACAGCGGGGGGGATACAATGAGCAGTTCTTC.

The chain recombines TRBV6-6 with TRBJ1-2, with 7 bases fitting TRBD1. Germline V gene data show CDR1 as MNHNY and CDR2 as SVGAGI (reference sequence). Trimming removed 8 bases from V and 5 bases from J; junction bases left unmatched: 8. This CDR3 has 13 amino acids. The CDR3: CASLGGLGYGYTF. The CDR3 DNA sequence: TGTGCCAGCCTAGGGGGCTTGGGGTATGGCTACACCTTC.

The V call is TRBV7-9, the J call TRBJ2-3, with D maybe TRBD2 (5 bases). Per germline, CDR1 SEHNR and CDR2 FQNEAQ (reference sequence). The V and J ends lost 3 bases and 2 bases respectively, with 15 bases between them. The CDR3 extends over 16 amino acids. As DNA, the CDR3 is TGTGCCAGCAGCTTTCAAATTTCGGGGTACACAGATACGCAGTATTTT. Translated: CASSFQISGYTDTQYF.

The genes are TRBV18 and TRBJ2-5, with D possibly being TRBD1 (5 bases). In germline, CDR1 is KGHSH, CDR2 LQKENI. V lost 3 bases to trimming and J lost 2 bases, with 10 bases between them. CDR3 size: 14 residues. In DNA, the CDR3 is TGTGCCAGCTCACCCCGACAGACACAAGAGACCCAGTACTTC. Protein product: CASSPRQTQETQYF.

This chain joins TRBV6-1 and TRBJ1-4; 9 bases map to TRBD1. V lost 4 bases to trimming and J lost 6 bases; unmatched junction nucleotides: 6. CDR1 is MNHNS, CDR2 SASEGT, per germline. CDR3 length: 15 residues. CDR3 sequence reads: CASSAGGQGYEKLFF. The CDR3 DNA reads TGTGCCAGCAGTGCTGGGGGACAGGGTTATGAAAAACTGTTTTTT.

This chain connects TRBV4-1 to TRBJ1-2; D unclear. The germline V and J ends were trimmed by 4 bases and 6 bases, with 12 bases remaining between them. There are 13 residues in the CDR3. Germline CDR1 reads MGHRA; CDR2 reads YSYEKL. As DNA, the CDR3 is TGCGCCAGCAGCCGACTACGGACCGATGGCTACACCTTC. Translation gives CASSRLRTDGYTF.

This chain joins TRBV5-1 and TRBJ2-1; 8 positions agree with TRBD2. Germline V gene lookup returns CDR1 SGHRS and CDR2 YFSETQ. V lost 4 bases, J lost 9 bases, and 15 bases stayed unmatched. The CDR3 totals 16 residues. CDR3 sequence reads: CASSVLTGGLMGEQFF. In nucleotides, the CDR3 is TGCGCCAGCAGCGTACTTACGGGGGGGCTGATGGGTGAGCAGTTCTTC.

This chain links TRBV7-9 with TRBJ2-3, with 9 bases aligning to TRBD2. Germline CDR1 reads SEHNR; CDR2 reads FQNEAQ (reference sequence). The CDR3 sequence is 17 residues long. V lost 4 bases to trimming and J lost 0 bases; unmatched junction nucleotides: 8. The CDR3 coding sequence is TGTGCCAGCAGCTCGACTAGCGGCGAGAGTAGCACAGATACGCAGTATTTT. This gives the protein CASSSTSGESSTDTQYF.

The chain is built from TRBV14 and TRBJ1-6; TRBD1 is a possible D gene (5 bases). CDR1 is SGHDN, CDR2 FVKESK, per germline. V dropped 1 base and J dropped 7 bases, with 11 bases sitting between them. CDR3 length equals 15 residues. CDR3 region: CASSQGGAGNSPLHF. The CDR3 coding sequence is TGTGCCAGCAGCCAAGGTGGGGCCGGGAATTCACCCCTCCACTTT.

The chain has TRBV12-5 and TRBJ1-2; 11 positions agree with TRBD1. The CDR3 spans 15 residues. Germline CDR1 reads LGHNT; CDR2 reads FRNRAP. After removal of 5 bases from V and 3 bases from J, the junction contained 5 bases not matched to a gene. CDR3 residues: CASGPGTGGDYGYTF. The CDR3 nucleotides are TGTGCTAGTGGTCCAGGGACAGGGGGGGACTATGGCTACACCTTC.

The chain employs TRBV5-1 and TRBJ2-4; D is perhaps TRBD1 (6 bases). Germline assignment: CDR1 SGHRS and CDR2 YFSETQ. The CDR3 is made up of 19 amino acids. V lost 0 bases and J lost 0, with 19 bases in between. For the CDR3, the DNA is TGCGCCAGCAGCTTGGGCGCAGGGGCGGCAGTACTAGCCAAAAACATTCAGTACTTC. It is translated as CASSLGAGAAVLAKNIQYF.

This chain links TRBV7-9 with TRBJ2-1, with D possibly being TRBD2 (5 bases). The CDR3 runs 13 residues. Germline values: CDR1 SEHNR, CDR2 FQNEAQ (reference sequence). The ends were cut back, 4 bases at V and 10 bases at J, with 14 bases in the middle. Here the CDR3 DNA reads TGTGCCAGCAGCTATACGGTAGCGCCGGAGCAGTTCTTC. Residues: CASSYTVAPEQFF.

V usage is TRBV5-1 and J usage is TRBJ2-3, with D unclear. Germline CDR1 SGHRS, CDR2 YFSETQ. This CDR3 is 16 amino acids long. V shed 0 bases and J shed 1 base, with 12 bases lying between them. This CDR3 reads CASSLVASRGTDTQYF. CDR3 nucleotides: TGCGCCAGCAGCTTGGTTGCTTCGAGAGGCACAGATACGCAGTATTTT.

The chain couples TRBV30 to TRBJ2-7; possible D gene TRBD2, 6 bases. Trimming shortened V by 7 bases and J by 3 bases, and 16 bases separated the two germline ends. The CDR3 sequence is 13 residues long. The germline gives CDR1 GTSNPN, CDR2 SVGIG (reference sequence). The CDR3 sequence is CASHGAGIYEQYF. Written as DNA, the CDR3 is TGTGCCTCCCACGGGGCGGGGATCTACGAGCAGTACTTC.

V is TRBV25-1 and J is TRBJ1-2; weak D call: TRBD1 (5 bases). Germline CDR1 MGHDK, CDR2 SYGVNS. This CDR3 comprises 15 residues. V dropped 0 bases and J dropped 8 bases, with 16 bases sitting between them. CDR3 nucleotides: TGTGCCAGCAGTGAATATTTTGCCAGGGTGGAGGGCTACACCTTC. As protein: CASSEYFARVEGYTF.

This chain connects TRBV14 to TRBJ2-4; 9 bases fit TRBD1. V lost 3 bases to trimming and J lost 8 bases; unmatched junction nucleotides: 11. The CDR3 runs to 16 residues. The germline V gene has CDR1 SGHDN and CDR2 FVKESK. The CDR3 protein is CASSHGTGGRVDIQYF. The CDR3 DNA is TGTGCCAGCAGCCATGGAACAGGGGGCCGGGTAGACATTCAGTACTTC.

The V and J genes are TRBV19 and TRBJ2-7; maybe TRBD1 (5 bases). V lost 3 bases and J lost 1, with 10 bases in between. Looked up from germline, CDR1 is LNHDA and CDR2 is SQIVND (reference sequence). This CDR3 spans 14 amino acids. The DNA for the CDR3 is TGTGCCAGTAGTATTCAGCAGGGTTCCTACGAGCAGTACTTC. Amino acid sequence: CASSIQQGSYEQYF.

This chain joins TRBV5-5 and TRBJ2-5; 7 bases map to TRBD1. Germline V CDR1 and CDR2: SGHKS, YYEKEE (reference sequence). This CDR3 has 13 residues. V lost 4 bases and J lost 4; bases outside the gene matches: 4. The CDR3 here is CASSPQGRETQYF. The CDR3 DNA reads TGTGCCAGCAGCCCACAGGGGAGAGAGACCCAGTACTTC.

A few counts support this clone. The chain uses TRBV21-1 and TRBJ2-7; the tabulated D call, TRBD1, remains unverified against the DNA. TRBV21-1 is a recognized pseudogene. The CDR3 has 19 amino acids. The CDR3 sequence is CASSNQPGQGTHSPYEQYF. Here the CDR3 DNA reads TGTGCCAGCAGCAACCAACCGGGACAGGGGACGCACTCACCCTACGAGCAGTACTTC.

This chain connects TRBV2 to TRBJ2-7, with 10 bases aligning to TRBD1. After removal of 6 bases from V and 5 bases from J, the junction contained 10 bases not matched to a gene. This CDR3 contains 15 residues. Germline loops: CDR1 SNHLY, CDR2 FYNNEI. DNA for the CDR3: TGTGCCAGCAGATCAGTGGGACAGGGGAACGACGAGCAGTACTTC. Its translation is CASRSVGQGNDEQYF.